This T cell receptor (beta chain) was captured in a study of monozygotic twins with inflammatory bowel disease. General observations from the study: Healthy co-twins, by inverse Simpson, had higher TCRbeta diversity than their siblings with IBD. Researchers were unable to tell different T cell subtypes apart.

The CDR3 runs 14 residues. The germline gives CDR1 SGHDT, CDR2 YYEEEE. A word on this clonotype: As yet, its antigen is unknown.

TCRdb processed the 5' RACE reads again and assigns one entry to each CDR3 protein, with no DNA. Found here are 80,000 or so distinct CDR3 sequences; the top ten clones hold 7.4%. The draw for each donor consisted of a single 2.5 ml blood sample. The receptor comes from a human donor with ulcerative colitis or Crohn's disease, or a healthy co-twin of an affected twin (not recorded which). The material sequenced was blood. The gene calls are TRBV5-6 and TRBJ2-5. CDR3 sequence reads: CASSLAGMEETQYF.